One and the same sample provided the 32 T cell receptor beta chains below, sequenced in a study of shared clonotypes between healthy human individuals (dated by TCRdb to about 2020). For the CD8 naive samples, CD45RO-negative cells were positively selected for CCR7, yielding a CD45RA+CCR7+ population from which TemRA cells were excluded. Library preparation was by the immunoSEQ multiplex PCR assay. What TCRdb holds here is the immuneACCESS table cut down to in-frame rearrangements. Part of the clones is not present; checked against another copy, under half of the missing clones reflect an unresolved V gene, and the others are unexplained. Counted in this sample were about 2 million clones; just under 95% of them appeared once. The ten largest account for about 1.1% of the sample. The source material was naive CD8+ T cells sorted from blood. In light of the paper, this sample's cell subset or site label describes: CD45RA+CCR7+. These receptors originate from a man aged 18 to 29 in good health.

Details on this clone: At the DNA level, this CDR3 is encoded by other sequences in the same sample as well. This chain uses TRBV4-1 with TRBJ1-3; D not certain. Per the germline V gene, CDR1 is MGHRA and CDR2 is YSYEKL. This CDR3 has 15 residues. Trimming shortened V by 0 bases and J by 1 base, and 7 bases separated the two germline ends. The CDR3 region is CASSQDPASGNTIYF. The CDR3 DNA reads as TGCGCCAGCAGCCAAGATCCGGCTTCTGGAAACACCATATATTTT.

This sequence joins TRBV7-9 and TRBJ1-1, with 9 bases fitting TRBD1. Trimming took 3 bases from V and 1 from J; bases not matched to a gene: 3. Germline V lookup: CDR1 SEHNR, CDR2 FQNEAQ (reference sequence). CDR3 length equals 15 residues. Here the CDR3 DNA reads TGTGCCAGCAGCTTCTGGACAGGGGCGAACACTGAAGCTTTCTTT. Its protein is CASSFWTGANTEAFF.

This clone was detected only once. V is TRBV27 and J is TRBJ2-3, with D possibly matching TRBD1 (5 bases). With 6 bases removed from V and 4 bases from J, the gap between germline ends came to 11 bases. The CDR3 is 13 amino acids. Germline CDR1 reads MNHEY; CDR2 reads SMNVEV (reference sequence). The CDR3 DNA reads TGTGCCAGCAGCAAGGGGTTCCCAGATACGCAGTATTTT. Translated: CASSKGFPDTQYF.

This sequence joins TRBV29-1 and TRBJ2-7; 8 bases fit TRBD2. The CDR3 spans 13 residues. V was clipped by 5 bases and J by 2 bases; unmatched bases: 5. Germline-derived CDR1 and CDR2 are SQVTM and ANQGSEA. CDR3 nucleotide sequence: TGCAGCGTTTTTAGCGGGGAAACCTACGAGCAGTACTTC. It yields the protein CSVFSGETYEQYF.

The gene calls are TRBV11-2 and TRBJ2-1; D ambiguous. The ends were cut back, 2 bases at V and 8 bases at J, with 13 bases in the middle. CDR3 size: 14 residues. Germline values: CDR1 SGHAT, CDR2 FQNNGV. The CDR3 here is CASSLPGSADEQFF. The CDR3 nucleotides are TGTGCCAGCAGCTTACCCGGGTCGGCAGATGAGCAGTTCTTC.

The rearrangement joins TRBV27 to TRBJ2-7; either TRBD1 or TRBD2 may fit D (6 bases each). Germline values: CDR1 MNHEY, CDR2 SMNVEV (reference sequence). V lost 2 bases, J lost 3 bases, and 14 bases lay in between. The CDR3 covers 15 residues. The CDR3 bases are TGTGCCAGCAGTTTACGGGGGCTAACCGGCTACGAGCAGTACTTC. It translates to CASSLRGLTGYEQYF.

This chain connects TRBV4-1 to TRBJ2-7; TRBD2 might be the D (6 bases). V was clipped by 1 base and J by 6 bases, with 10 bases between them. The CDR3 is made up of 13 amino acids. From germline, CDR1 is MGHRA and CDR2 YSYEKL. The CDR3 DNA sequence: TGCGCCAGCAGCCAAGGGGCCGGGGGCGAGCAGTACTTC. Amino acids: CASSQGAGGEQYF.

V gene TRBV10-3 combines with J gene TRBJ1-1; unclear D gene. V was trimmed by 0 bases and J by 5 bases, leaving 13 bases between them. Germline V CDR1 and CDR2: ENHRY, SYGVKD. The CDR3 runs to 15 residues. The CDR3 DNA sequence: TGTGCCATCAGTGAGTCGGTTTCCGGGTGGACTGAAGCTTTCTTT. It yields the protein CAISESVSGWTEAFF.

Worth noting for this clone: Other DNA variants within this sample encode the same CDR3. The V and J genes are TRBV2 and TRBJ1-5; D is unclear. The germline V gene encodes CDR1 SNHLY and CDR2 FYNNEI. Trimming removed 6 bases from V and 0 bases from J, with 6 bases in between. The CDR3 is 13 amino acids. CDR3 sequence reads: CASRDGSNQPQHF. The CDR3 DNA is TGTGCCAGCAGAGATGGTAGCAATCAGCCCCAGCATTTT.

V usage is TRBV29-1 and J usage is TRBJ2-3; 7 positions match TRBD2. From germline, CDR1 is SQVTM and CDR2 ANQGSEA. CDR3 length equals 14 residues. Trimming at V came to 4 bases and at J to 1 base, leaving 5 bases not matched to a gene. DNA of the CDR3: TGCAGCGTTGCTGAACTAGCGCGCACAGATACGCAGTATTTT. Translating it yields CSVAELARTDTQYF.

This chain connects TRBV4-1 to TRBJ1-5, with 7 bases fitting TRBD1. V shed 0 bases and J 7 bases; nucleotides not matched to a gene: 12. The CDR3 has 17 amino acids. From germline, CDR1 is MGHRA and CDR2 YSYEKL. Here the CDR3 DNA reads TGCGCCAGCAGCCAAGAGGGCGGACAGGCCTTATACCAGCCCCAGCATTTT. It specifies CASSQEGGQALYQPQHF.

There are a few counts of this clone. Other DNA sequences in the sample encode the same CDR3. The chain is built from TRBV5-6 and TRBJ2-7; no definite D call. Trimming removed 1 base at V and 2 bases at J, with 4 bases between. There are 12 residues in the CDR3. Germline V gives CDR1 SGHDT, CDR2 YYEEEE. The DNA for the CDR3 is TGTGCCAGCAGCTTGCAGGCCTACGAGCAGTACTTC. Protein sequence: CASSLQAYEQYF.

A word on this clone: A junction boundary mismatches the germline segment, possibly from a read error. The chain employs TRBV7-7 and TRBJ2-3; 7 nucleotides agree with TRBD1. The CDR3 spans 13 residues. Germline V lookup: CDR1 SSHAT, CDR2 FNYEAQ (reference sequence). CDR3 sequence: CASSPDREDTQYF. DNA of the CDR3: TGTGCTAGCAGCCCAGACAGGGAAGATACGCAGTATTTT.

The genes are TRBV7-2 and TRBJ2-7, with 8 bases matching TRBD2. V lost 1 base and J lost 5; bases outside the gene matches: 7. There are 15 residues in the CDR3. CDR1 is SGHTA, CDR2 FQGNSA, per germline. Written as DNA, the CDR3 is TGTGCCAGCAGCTTAGGAGGGACTAGTAAGAACGAGCAGTACTTC. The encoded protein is CASSLGGTSKNEQYF.

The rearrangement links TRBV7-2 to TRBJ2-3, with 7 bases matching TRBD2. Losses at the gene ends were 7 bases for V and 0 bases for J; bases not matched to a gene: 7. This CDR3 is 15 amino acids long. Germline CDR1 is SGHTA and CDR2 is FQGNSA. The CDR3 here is CASTPVGGSTDTQYF. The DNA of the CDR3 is TGTGCCAGCACCCCGGTGGGGGGGAGCACAGATACGCAGTATTTT.

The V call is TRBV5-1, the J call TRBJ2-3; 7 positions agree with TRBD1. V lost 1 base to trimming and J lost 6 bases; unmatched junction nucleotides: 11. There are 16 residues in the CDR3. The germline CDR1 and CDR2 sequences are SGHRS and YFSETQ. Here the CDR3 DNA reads TGCGCCAGCAGCTTGCAAGGACAGGTGATCGGCGATACGCAGTATTTT. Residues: CASSLQGQVIGDTQYF. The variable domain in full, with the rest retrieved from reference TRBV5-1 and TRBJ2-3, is KAGVTQTPRYLIKTRGQQVTLSCSPISGHRSVSWYQQTPGQGLQFLFEYFSETQRNKGNFPGRFSGRQFSNSRSEMNVSTLELGDSALYLCASSLQGQVIGDTQYFGPGTRLTVL.

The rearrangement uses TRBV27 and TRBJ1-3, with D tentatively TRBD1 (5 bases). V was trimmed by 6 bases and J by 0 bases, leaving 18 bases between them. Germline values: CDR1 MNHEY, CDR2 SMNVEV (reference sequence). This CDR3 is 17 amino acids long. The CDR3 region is CASSYRGPISSGNTIYF. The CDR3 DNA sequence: TGTGCCAGCAGCTACCGGGGCCCAATCAGCTCTGGAAACACCATATATTTT.

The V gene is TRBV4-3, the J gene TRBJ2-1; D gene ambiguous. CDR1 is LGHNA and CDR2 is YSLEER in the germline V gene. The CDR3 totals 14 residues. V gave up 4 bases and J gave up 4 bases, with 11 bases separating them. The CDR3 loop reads CASSPRSQYNEQFF. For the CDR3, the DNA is TGCGCCAGCAGCCCCCGAAGCCAGTACAATGAGCAGTTCTTC.

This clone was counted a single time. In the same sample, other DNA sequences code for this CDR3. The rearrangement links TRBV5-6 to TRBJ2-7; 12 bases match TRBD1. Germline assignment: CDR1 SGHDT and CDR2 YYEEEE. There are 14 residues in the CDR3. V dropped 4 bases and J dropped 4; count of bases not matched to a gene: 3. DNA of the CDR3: TGTGCCAGCAGCCCGGGACAGGGGGCTTACGAGCAGTACTTC. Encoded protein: CASSPGQGAYEQYF.

This chain's CDR3 is CAWSDRAPPVAFF. CDR3 nucleotide sequence: TGTGCCTGGAGCGACAGGGCTCCCCCTGTGGCTTTCTTT. The chain couples TRBV30 to TRBJ1-1, with 7 bases lining up with TRBD1. The junction had 12 bases not matched to a gene; V was cut back by 3 bases and J by 11 bases. This CDR3 region has 13 residues. The germline V gene has CDR1 GTSNPN and CDR2 SVGIG (reference sequence).

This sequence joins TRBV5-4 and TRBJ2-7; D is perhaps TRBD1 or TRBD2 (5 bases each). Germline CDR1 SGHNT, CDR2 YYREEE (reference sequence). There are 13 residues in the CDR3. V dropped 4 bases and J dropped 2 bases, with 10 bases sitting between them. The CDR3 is CASSGGPTYEQYF. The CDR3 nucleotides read TGTGCCAGCAGCGGGGGACCTACCTACGAGCAGTACTTC.

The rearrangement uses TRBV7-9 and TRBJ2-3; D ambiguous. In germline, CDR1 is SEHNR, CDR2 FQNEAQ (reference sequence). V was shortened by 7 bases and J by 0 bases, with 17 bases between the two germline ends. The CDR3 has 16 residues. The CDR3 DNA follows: TGTGCCAGCACCTCCGCCGCGAGACTTAGCACAGATACGCAGTATTTT. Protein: CASTSAARLSTDTQYF.

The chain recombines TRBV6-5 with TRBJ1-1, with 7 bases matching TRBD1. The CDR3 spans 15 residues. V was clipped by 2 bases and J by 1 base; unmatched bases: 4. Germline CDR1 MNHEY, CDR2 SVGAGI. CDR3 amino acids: CASSYVEGANTEAFF. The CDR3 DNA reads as TGTGCCAGCAGTTACGTAGAGGGGGCGAACACTGAAGCTTTCTTT.

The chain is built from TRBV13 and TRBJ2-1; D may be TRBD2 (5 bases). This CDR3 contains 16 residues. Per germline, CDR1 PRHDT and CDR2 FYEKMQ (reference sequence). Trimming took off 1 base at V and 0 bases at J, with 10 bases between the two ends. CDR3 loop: CASSLAWESSYNEQFF. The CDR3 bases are TGTGCCAGCAGCTTAGCGTGGGAGAGCTCCTACAATGAGCAGTTCTTC.

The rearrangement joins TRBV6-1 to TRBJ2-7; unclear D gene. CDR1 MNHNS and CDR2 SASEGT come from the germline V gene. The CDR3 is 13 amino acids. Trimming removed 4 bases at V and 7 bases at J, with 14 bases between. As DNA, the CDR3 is TGTGCCAGCAGTGTAGAGTCCCTTCGGGAGCAGTACTTC. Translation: CASSVESLREQYF.

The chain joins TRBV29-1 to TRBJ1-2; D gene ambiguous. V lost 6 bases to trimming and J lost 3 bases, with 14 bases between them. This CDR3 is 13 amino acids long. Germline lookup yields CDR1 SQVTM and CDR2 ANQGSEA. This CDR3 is CSVRSGEDYGYTF. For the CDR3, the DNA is TGCAGCGTACGCTCCGGGGAGGACTATGGCTACACCTTC.

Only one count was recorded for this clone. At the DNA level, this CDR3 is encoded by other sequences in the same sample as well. This CDR3 is CASSLAPAYEQYF. The CDR3 coding sequence is TGTGCCAGCAGCTTAGCTCCAGCCTACGAGCAGTACTTC. The chain couples TRBV7-9 to TRBJ2-7, with unresolved D. CDR3 length equals 13 residues. Trimming took 0 bases from V and 2 from J, leaving 5 bases between them. CDR1 is SEHNR and CDR2 is FQNEAQ in the germline V gene (reference sequence). The full variable domain, its missing parts supplied by reference TRBV7-9 and TRBJ2-7, is DTGVSQNPRHKITKRGQNVTFRCDPISEHNRLYWYRQTLGQGPEFLTYFQNEAQLEKSRLLSDRFSAERPKGSFSTLEIQRTEQGDSAMYLCASSLAPAYEQYFGPGTRLTVT.

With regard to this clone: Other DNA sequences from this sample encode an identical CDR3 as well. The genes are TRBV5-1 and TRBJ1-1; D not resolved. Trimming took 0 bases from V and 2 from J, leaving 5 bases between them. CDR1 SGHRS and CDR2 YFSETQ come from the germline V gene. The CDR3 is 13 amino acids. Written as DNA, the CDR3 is TGCGCCAGCAGCTTGGTCCCTAACACTGAAGCTTTCTTT. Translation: CASSLVPNTEAFF. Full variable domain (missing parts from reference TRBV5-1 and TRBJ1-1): KAGVTQTPRYLIKTRGQQVTLSCSPISGHRSVSWYQQTPGQGLQFLFEYFSETQRNKGNFPGRFSGRQFSNSRSEMNVSTLELGDSALYLCASSLVPNTEAFFGQGTRLTVV.

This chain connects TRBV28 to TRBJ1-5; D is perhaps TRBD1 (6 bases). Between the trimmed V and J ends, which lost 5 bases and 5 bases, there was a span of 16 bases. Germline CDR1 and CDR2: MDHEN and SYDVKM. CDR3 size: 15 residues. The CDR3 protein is CASSIPRDIYQPQHF. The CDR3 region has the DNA TGTGCCAGCAGTATACCCCGGGACATATATCAGCCCCAGCATTTT.

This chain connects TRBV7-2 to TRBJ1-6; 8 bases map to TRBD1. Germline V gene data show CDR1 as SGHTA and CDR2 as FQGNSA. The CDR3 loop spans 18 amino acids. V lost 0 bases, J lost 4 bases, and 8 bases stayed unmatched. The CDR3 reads CASSLAGQEEMYNSPLHF. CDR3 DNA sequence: TGTGCCAGCAGCTTAGCGGGACAGGAGGAAATGTATAATTCACCCCTCCACTTT.

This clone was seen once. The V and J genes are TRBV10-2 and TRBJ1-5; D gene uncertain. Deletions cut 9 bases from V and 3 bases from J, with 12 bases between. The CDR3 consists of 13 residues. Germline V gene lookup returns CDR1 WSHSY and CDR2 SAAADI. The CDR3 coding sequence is TGCGCCAGTTCGGAAATGGACAATCAGCCCCAGCATTTT. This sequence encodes CASSEMDNQPQHF.

The CDR3 spells CASSFAHEKLFF. CDR3 coding DNA: TGTGCCAGCAGTTTCGCACATGAAAAACTGTTTTTT. V usage is TRBV28 and J usage is TRBJ1-4; D ambiguous. Per germline, CDR1 MDHEN and CDR2 SYDVKM. Trimming took off 3 bases at V and 6 bases at J, with 5 bases between the two ends. CDR3 length: 12 residues.